This TCR beta chain was sequenced for a study of T-cell reconstitution after alpha-beta-depleted transplantation in children. V was pared by 4 bases and J by 0 bases, with 11 bases between. Germline loops: CDR1 MDHEN, CDR2 SYDVKM. There are 15 residues in the CDR3. This clonotype was detected a few times. Unique molecular identifiers tagged the TCRbeta library. Via MiXCR, TCRdb re-called the PCR reads, giving one row per CDR3 protein. The table lists 490,000 or so distinct CDR3 sequences, around 13% of them singletons. The TCR sequence derives from a human donor who donated a stem cell graft to a child with combined immunodeficiency. The J gene is TRBJ2-3, the V gene TRBV28; D unresolved. Sequences were derived from PBMCs from the stem cell graft donor, sampled from the stem cell graft. Here the CDR3 reads CASSSIFPSTDTQYF. In DNA, the CDR3 is TGTGCCAGCAGTTCCATCTTTCCAAGCACAGATACGCAGTATTTT.